One and the same sample provided the 5 T cell receptor beta chains below, sequenced in a study of control samples from healthy donors and cancer patients. This table comes from immunoSEQ multiplex PCR, and its TCRdb copy is limited to in-frame clones, with some not included. The data hold about 220,000 clones, with roughly 94% observed a single time. The sequenced sample was blood. These receptors all come from a man between 50 and 59 years old in good health.

The rearrangement uses TRBV10-3 and TRBJ2-2; D is undetermined. This CDR3 region has 15 residues. Germline V gives CDR1 ENHRY, CDR2 SYGVKD. The V gene lost 5 bases and the J gene lost 5 bases, with 15 bases spanning the gap. In DNA, the CDR3 is TGTGCCATCAGTCGTGACCAATCTCGAACCGGGGAGCTGTTTTTT. Amino acids: CAISRDQSRTGELFF.

This clone was observed a single time. The chain uses TRBV6-1 and TRBJ2-7, with unresolved D. From germline, CDR1 is MNHNS and CDR2 SASEGT. The CDR3 sequence is 13 residues long. Trimming shortened V by 3 bases and J by 2 bases, and 8 bases separated the two germline ends. CDR3 in DNA: TGTGCCAGCAGTGAGGTGGAAACCTACGAGCAGTACGTC. Translated: CASSEVETYEQYV.

The V and J genes are TRBV15 and TRBJ1-4; TRBD1 matches 10 bases. CDR1 and CDR2 (germline): LNHNV, YYDKDF (reference sequence). This CDR3 is built from 18 residues. Trimming took 3 bases from V and 7 from J; bases not matched to a gene: 14. CDR3 DNA: TGTGCCACCAGCAGGATTCCGGGACAGGGGAGGGAAAGTGAAAAACTGTTTTTT. Protein: CATSRIPGQGRESEKLFF.

This rearrangement joins TRBV7-9 to TRBJ2-1; D not resolved. Deletions cut 4 bases from V and 5 bases from J, with 6 bases between. The CDR3 extends over 12 amino acids. The germline V gene encodes CDR1 SEHNR and CDR2 FQNEAQ (reference sequence). CDR3 DNA sequence: TGTGCCAGCAGCTCCTTAAACAATGAGCAGTTCTTC. This codes for CASSSLNNEQFF.

The V call is TRBV9, the J call TRBJ2-1; 10 nucleotides align to TRBD2. This CDR3 region has 15 residues. The V gene's germline CDR1 is SGDLS and CDR2 YYNGEE. Trimming at V came to 0 bases and at J to 14 bases, leaving 11 bases not matched to a gene. This CDR3 reads CASSVASGGAETEFF. Written as DNA, the CDR3 is TGTGCCAGCAGCGTAGCGAGCGGGGGGGCTGAAACTGAGTTCTTC.